This T cell receptor (beta chain) was recorded in a study of cytomegalovirus exposure and HLA in healthy donors. With 60 Vbeta and 13 Jbeta primers, the PCR was carried out. Sequencing was performed with immunoSEQ multiplex PCR; in TCRdb, only in-frame clones are kept and a portion is missing. The sample holds about 180,000 clones, 79% seen once. The CDR3 is 16 residues long. V lost 0 bases, J lost 3 bases, and 5 bases stayed unmatched. Germline V gene lookup returns CDR1 SGHRS and CDR2 YFSETQ. This sequence was found in a woman aged 40 to 50 in good health and CMV-seronegative. The sample comprised PBMCs. The V gene is TRBV5-1, the J gene TRBJ2-1; 8 bases line up with TRBD2. This chain's CDR3 is CASSLGSGSRYNEQFF. CDR3 nucleotide sequence: TGCGCCAGCAGCTTGGGCAGCGGGAGTCGCTACAATGAGCAGTTCTTC.